The present TCR beta chain was sequenced within a study of blood T cell repertoires in COVID-19. Study as a whole: The origin of the acute and convalescent COVID-19 samples was the United States, Italy and Spain. In each case, the material was cDNA or gDNA derived from T cells, B-cell-depleted T cells, or PBMCs.

V dropped 6 bases and J dropped 6; count of bases not matched to a gene: 14. Germline V gives CDR1 PRHDT, CDR2 FYEKMQ (reference sequence). This CDR3 contains 16 residues. Original methodology: Amplification of reference gene primers provided the estimated nucleated cell counts. TCRdb's table, derived via immunoSEQ multiplex PCR, lists solely in-frame clones and lacks some. The DNA was the basis for D and trimming; V, J and clone size are from that table. The sample lists about 93,000 clones; about nine tenths were seen once. It was during active infection that Seattle patients were enrolled and then longitudinally followed.

This clonotype was sampled from a man aged 55 to 69 with COVID-19, enrolled during active disease. Source material: peripheral blood. The rearrangement joins TRBV13 to TRBJ2-1; 7 positions agree with TRBD2. CDR3 residues: CASSPPGEGIFNEQFF. The DNA of the CDR3 is TGTGCCAGCAGTCCCCCGGGGGAGGGGATTTTCAATGAGCAGTTCTTC.